The rows below give T cell receptor beta chains drawn from one sample of a study of shared clonotypes between healthy human individuals. Libraries were prepared by immunoSEQ multiplex PCR; TCRdb keeps only in-frame clonotypes and omits some of them. The sample has about 710,000 clones, 60% to 75% seen once. Material: memory CD4+ T cells sorted from blood. These receptors originate from a woman between 25 and 40 years old in good health. Each CDR3 is given with its conserved first and last residue. The D gene is left open where the match is weak. The size entry is marked missing in some rows and otherwise reads once, few, many or a size class.

D	V	J	size	DNA	CDR3
NA	TRBV6-1	TRBJ2-1	NA	TGTGCCAGTTTGGCATACGATGAGCAGTTCTTC	CASLAYDEQFF
NA	TRBV5-1	TRBJ2-3	NA	TGCGCCAGCAGCTCACAGGGAAGAGTGGATACGCAGTATTTT	CASSSQGRVDTQYF
TRBD1	TRBV11-1	TRBJ1-2	NA	TGTGCCAGCAGCCCACGGACAGGGGCAAATTATGGCTACACCTTC	CASSPRTGANYGYTF
NA	TRBV28	TRBJ2-7	few	TGTGCCAGCAGGGGCTCCGGGACCGGATCCTACGAGCAGTACTTC	CASRGSGTGSYEQYF
NA	TRBV10-1	TRBJ1-1	NA	TGCGCCAGCAGTGTAAACAGGGACACTGAAGCTTTCTTT	CASSVNRDTEAFF
TRBD1	TRBV7-8	TRBJ2-3	NA	TGTGCCAGCAGCTTAGCGGGACAGGGGAACACAGATACGCAGTATTTT	CASSLAGQGNTDTQYF
NA	TRBV6-5	TRBJ1-2	once	TGTGCCAGCAGTGTGGCCGGGACCAACTATGGCTACACCTTC	CASSVAGTNYGYTF
NA	TRBV9	TRBJ2-1	NA	TGTGCCAGCAGCGTAGGAACTAGGGGGGCAGGGTACAATGAGCAGTTCTTC	CASSVGTRGAGYNEQFF
NA	TRBV28	TRBJ2-7	NA	TGTGCCAGCAGTCCCTCCCGTGTGTTAAGCGAGCAGTACTTC	CASSPSRVLSEQYF
NA	TRBV19	TRBJ1-5	few	TGTGCCAGTAGCGATACGGGGGGAGTAGGGCCCCAGCATTTT	CASSDTGGVGPQHF
NA	TRBV7-8	TRBJ2-7	NA	TGTGCCAGCAGTAAAAGCCGGGACGGAAGCTACGAGCAGTACTTC	CASSKSRDGSYEQYF
NA	TRBV4-2	TRBJ1-4	NA	TGTGCCAGCAGCCAACGACAGACTAATGAAAAACTGTTTTTT	CASSQRQTNEKLFF
NA	TRBV5-4	TRBJ1-4	NA	TGTGCCAGCAGCTTGGAGAGCCATGAAAAACTGTTTTTT	CASSLESHEKLFF
TRBD1	TRBV7-2	TRBJ1-1	NA	TGTGCCAGCAGCTTTACGGGACAGGGTATCAAAGCTTTCTTT	CASSFTGQGIKAFF
TRBD1	TRBV5-1	TRBJ2-6	few	TGCGCCAGCAGGACAGGGAGCTCTGGGGCCAACGTCCTGACTTTC	CASRTGSSGANVLTF
TRBD1	TRBV28	TRBJ2-3	NA	TGTGCCGGCCGGGACAGGGGTCGAGATACGCAGTATTTT	CAGRDRGRDTQYF
NA	TRBV7-9	TRBJ2-3	NA	TGTGCCAGCAGCTTAGCGTTGGGTACGCAGTATTTT	CASSLALGTQYF
NA	TRBV18	TRBJ1-1	NA	TGTGCCAGCTCACTTGGGGATAACACTGAAGCTTTCTTT	CASSLGDNTEAFF
TRBD1	TRBV4-1	TRBJ2-7	NA	TGCGCCAGCAGCCAACCCTCAAAACGGACAGGGGGGTTAGTGCAGTACTTC	CASSQPSKRTGGLVQYF
NA	TRBV5-8	TRBJ2-1	NA	TGTGCCAGCAGCTTAGGCGGGTATAACAATGAGCAGTTCTTC	CASSLGGYNNEQFF
NA	TRBV20-1	TRBJ1-2	NA	TGCAGTGCTAGAGACAGGGAACGCTACACCTTC	CSARDRERYTF
TRBD2	TRBV7-9	TRBJ2-1	NA	TGTGCCAGCAGTTCTAGCGGGAGGGCAGGAGCGGGTGAGCAGTTCTTC	CASSSSGRAGAGEQFF
NA	TRBV27	TRBJ1-4	NA	TGTGCCAGCAGTGCTAAAGAGCAGCATAATGAAAAACTGTTTTTT	CASSAKEQHNEKLFF
TRBD1	TRBV28	TRBJ1-2	NA	TGTGCCAGCAGTTTACGGGACAGGGTTGTCTATGGCTACACCTTC	CASSLRDRVVYGYTF
TRBD2	TRBV15	TRBJ2-5	NA	TGTGCCACCAGCATCGCGGGGGAAGAGACCCAGTACTTC	CATSIAGEETQYF
NA	TRBV7-9	TRBJ2-1	few	TGTGCCAGCAGCTTACGGGCCAGTGCCCGCAATGAGCAGTTCTTC	CASSLRASARNEQFF
TRBD1	TRBV2	TRBJ1-2	NA	TGTGCCAGCAGTGAAGCTAAGGGGGCATGGAGTGGCTACACCTTC	CASSEAKGAWSGYTF